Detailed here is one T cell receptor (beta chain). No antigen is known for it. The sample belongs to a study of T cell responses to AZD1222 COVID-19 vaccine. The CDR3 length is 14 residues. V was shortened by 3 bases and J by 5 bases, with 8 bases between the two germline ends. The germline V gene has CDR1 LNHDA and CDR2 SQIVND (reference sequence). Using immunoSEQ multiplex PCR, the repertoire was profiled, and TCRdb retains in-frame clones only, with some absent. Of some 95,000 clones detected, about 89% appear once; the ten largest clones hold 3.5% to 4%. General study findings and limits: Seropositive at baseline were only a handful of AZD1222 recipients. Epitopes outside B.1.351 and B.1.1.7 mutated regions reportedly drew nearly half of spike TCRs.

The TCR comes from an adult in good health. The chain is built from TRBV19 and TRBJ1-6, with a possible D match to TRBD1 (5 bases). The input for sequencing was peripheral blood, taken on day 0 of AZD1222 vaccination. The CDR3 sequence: CASSIRGDNSPLHF. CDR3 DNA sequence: TGTGCCAGTAGTATTCGAGGGGATAATTCACCCCTCCACTTT.